Shown below are 19 T cell receptor beta chains from a single sample sequenced in a study of control samples from healthy donors and cancer patients. Data came from immunoSEQ multiplex PCR; TCRdb stores just in-frame clones and leaves some out. The repertoire has roughly 130,000 clones, around 94% of them found once; the top ten carry 13% to 15%. Specimen: PBMCs. The receptors were gathered from a man aged 55 to 69 with colorectal cancer.

The chain combines TRBV19 with TRBJ2-5; perhaps D is TRBD1 or TRBD2 (5 bases each). V was clipped by 5 bases and J by 1 base, with 17 bases between them. This CDR3 comprises 16 residues. Germline CDR1 reads LNHDA; CDR2 reads SQIVND (reference sequence). CDR3: CASSLRGPTTQETQYF. The CDR3 DNA follows: TGTGCCAGTAGTCTCCGGGGCCCTACAACCCAAGAGACCCAGTACTTC.

The chain joins TRBV3-1 (or the pseudogene TRBV3-2) to TRBJ2-7; 9 nucleotides match TRBD1. This CDR3 contains 16 residues. CDR1 and CDR2 (germline): LGHDT, YNNKEL (reference sequence). J gave up 2 bases and V 6 bases, and 11 bases lay outside the gene matches. CDR3 coding DNA: TGTGCCAGCAGGAACAAAACGGGACAGGGCGCCTACGAGCAGTACTTC. It codes for CASRNKTGQGAYEQYF.

As DNA, the CDR3 is TGTGCCAGCAGCTTACAGATCACAGCCAATCAGCCCCAGCATTTT. Its protein product is CASSLQITANQPQHF. V usage is TRBV7-2 and J usage is TRBJ1-5; D remains ambiguous. This CDR3 is built from 15 residues. Germline loops: CDR1 SGHTA, CDR2 FQGNSA. Trimming left V 2 bases short and J 3 bases short, with 11 bases between.

About this clone itself: The final CDR3 position lacks the conserved phenylalanine or tryptophan, pointing to a likely read error. The limits of the CDR3 on the DNA are not certain, so only TCRdb's listed CDR3 is given. This rearrangement joins TRBV6-5 to TRBJ2-7; the D call in the table, TRBD2, was not verified against the DNA. Germline V gene lookup returns CDR1 MNHEY and CDR2 SVGAGI. The CDR3 contains 15 residues when both ends are counted. The CDR3 sequence: CASSPRVQGMAGGTS.

The V and J genes are TRBV6-2 or TRBV6-3 and TRBJ2-7; D gene ambiguous. The CDR3 contains 12 residues. V was cut by 6 bases and J by 3 bases, with 9 bases left in between. Germline loops: CDR1 MNHEY, CDR2 SVGEGT. The CDR3 loop reads CASSQRLYEQYF. CDR3 nucleotide sequence: TGTGCCAGCAGCCAGCGTCTCTACGAGCAGTACTTC.

The chain has TRBV7-2 and TRBJ1-1, with TRBD1 matching 10 bases. J gave up 7 bases and V 1 base, and 9 bases lay outside the gene matches. Germline CDR1 is SGHTA and CDR2 is FQGNSA. This CDR3 is built from 16 residues. This CDR3 reads CASSLGGQGNIGEAFF. CDR3 DNA sequence: TGTGCCAGCAGCTTAGGGGGACAGGGGAATATCGGTGAAGCTTTCTTT.

The J gene is TRBJ1-2, the V gene TRBV4-1; the D gene is possibly TRBD1 (6 bases). This CDR3 is 16 amino acids long. Germline V gene data show CDR1 as MGHRA and CDR2 as YSYEKL. The germline V and J ends were trimmed by 0 bases and 1 base, with 12 bases remaining between them. CDR3 sequence reads: CASSQDPTGLNYGYTF. In DNA, the CDR3 is TGCGCCAGCAGCCAAGACCCGACAGGCCTTAACTATGGCTACACCTTC.

This clone was seen only once. This chain joins TRBV7-9 and TRBJ2-5, with D perhaps matching TRBD2 (6 bases). CDR1 and CDR2 from the germline V gene are SEHNR and FQNEAQ (reference sequence). The V end was cut by 1 base, the J end by 7 bases, with 7 bases between. CDR3 length equals 12 residues. The CDR3 nucleotides read TGTGCCAGCAGCTTAGTGGAGGGGACCCAGTACTTC. This translates into CASSLVEGTQYF.

This chain connects TRBV2 to TRBJ1-5; the D is unclear. Trimming cost V 3 bases and J 12 bases, with 12 bases left between them. The CDR3 is made up of 12 amino acids. Per germline, CDR1 SNHLY and CDR2 FYNNEI. The DNA of the CDR3 is TGTGCCAGCAGTGATAATGCCTACCACCAGCATTTT. This translates into CASSDNAYHQHF.

The CDR3 region is CASRVGGATDTQYF. CDR3 sequence (DNA): TGTGCCAGTAGGGTAGGGGGCGCGACAGATACGCAGTATTTT. The chain carries TRBV19 and TRBJ2-3; 7 nucleotides agree with TRBD1. Germline values: CDR1 LNHDA, CDR2 SQIVND (reference sequence). Trimming removed 6 bases from V and 3 bases from J; junction bases left unmatched: 6. This CDR3 has 14 residues.

The J gene is TRBJ2-3, the V gene TRBV7-8; 13 bases are a match to TRBD2. J gave up 0 bases and V 3 bases, and 9 bases lay outside the gene matches. Germline lookup yields CDR1 SGHVS and CDR2 FQNEAQ. The CDR3 loop spans 19 amino acids. The CDR3 loop reads CASSFASTSGGTSTDTQYF. The CDR3 coding sequence is TGTGCCAGCAGCTTTGCCTCGACTAGCGGGGGGACTAGCACAGATACGCAGTATTTT. Full variable domain (missing parts from reference TRBV7-8 and TRBJ2-3): GAGVSQSPRYKVAKRGQDVALRCDPISGHVSLFWYQQALGQGPEFLTYFQNEAQLDKSGLPSDRFFAERPEGSVSTLKIQRTQQEDSAVYLCASSFASTSGGTSTDTQYFGPGTRLTVL.

The chain employs TRBV7-8 and TRBJ1-5; D gene ambiguous. Between the trimmed V and J ends, which lost 6 bases and 11 bases, there was a span of 14 bases. CDR1 is SGHVS, CDR2 FQNEAQ, per germline. This CDR3 has 12 amino acids. CDR3 nucleotide sequence: TGTGCCAGCAGTTTACCCGGGTCGGCCCAGCATTTT. Translation: CASSLPGSAQHF. The full variable domain, in which reference TRBV7-8 and TRBJ1-5 provide the parts outside the CDR3, is GAGVSQSPRYKVAKRGQDVALRCDPISGHVSLFWYQQALGQGPEFLTYFQNEAQLDKSGLPSDRFFAERPEGSVSTLKIQRTQQEDSAVYLCASSLPGSAQHFGDGTRLSIL.

The rearrangement joins TRBV24-1 to TRBJ2-1, with D perhaps assigned TRBD1 or TRBD2 (5 bases each). Trimming took off 3 bases at V and 4 bases at J, with 15 bases between the two ends. This CDR3 comprises 16 residues. Germline V gives CDR1 KGHDR, CDR2 SFDVKD. DNA of the CDR3: TGTGCCACCAGTGATACCGGGACGGTGGGTTACAATGAGCAGTTCTTC. It is translated as CATSDTGTVGYNEQFF.

The chain has TRBV9 and TRBJ2-3; 7 bases are shared with TRBD2. Germline V gene sequence: CDR1 SGDLS, CDR2 YYNGEE. The CDR3 has 16 amino acids. The V gene end was trimmed by 0 bases and the J gene end by 6 bases; junction bases not matched to a gene: 10. The CDR3 nucleotides are TGTGCCAGCAGCGTAGGGTCACGGGGGGAAACCGATACGCAGTATTTT. Translation: CASSVGSRGETDTQYF.

This clone is a singleton in its sample. The chain couples TRBV9 to TRBJ2-3, with D possibly matching TRBD1 (6 bases). CDR3 length: 13 residues. CDR1 and CDR2 from the germline V gene are SGDLS and YYNGEE. Trimming left V 0 bases short and J 5 bases short, with 7 bases between. The CDR3 nucleotides are TGTGCCAGCAGCGTAGGAGGGGGAGATACGCAGTATTTT. Amino acids: CASSVGGGDTQYF.

V is TRBV18 and J is TRBJ1-3; the D is unclear. Germline V CDR1 and CDR2: KGHSH, LQKENI. V was clipped by 10 bases and J by 0 bases, with 13 bases between them. The CDR3 is made up of 14 amino acids. The CDR3 sequence: CATLETASGNTIYF. The CDR3 DNA follows: TGTGCCACACTAGAAACTGCCTCTGGAAACACCATATATTTT.

V is TRBV10-3 and J is TRBJ2-4, with 8 bases lining up with TRBD1. The CDR3 covers 12 residues. Trimming took 8 bases from V and 7 from J; bases not matched to a gene: 4. Germline-derived CDR1 and CDR2 are ENHRY and SYGVKD. CDR3 residues: CAIGQGGNIQYF. The CDR3 nucleotides read TGTGCCATCGGACAGGGCGGGAACATTCAGTACTTC.

This clone was seen a single time. The V and J genes are TRBV18 and TRBJ2-5; 11 bases align to TRBD1. With 3 bases clipped from V and 2 bases from J, the junction kept 2 bases outside the gene matches. CDR3 length: 15 residues. CDR1 KGHSH and CDR2 LQKENI come from the germline V gene. The CDR3 DNA reads TGTGCCAGCTCACCCCGGGACAGGGGGCAAGAGACCCAGTACTTC. The encoded protein is CASSPRDRGQETQYF.

The chain carries TRBV9 and TRBJ2-6; unclear D gene. The germline V and J ends were trimmed by 0 bases and 0 bases, with 10 bases remaining between them. Germline CDR1 is SGDLS and CDR2 is YYNGEE. The CDR3 sequence is 17 residues long. The CDR3 coding sequence is TGTGCCAGCAGCGTAGACAGATCCTACTCTGGGGCCAACGTCCTGACTTTC. Amino acids: CASSVDRSYSGANVLTF.